A single sample is the source of the 15 T cell receptor beta chains below, sequenced in a study of post-analysis software for immune sequencing data. For these receptors, no antigen is known. cDNA libraries for TCR beta contained unique molecular identifiers. MiXCR was run by TCRdb on the PCR reads, yielding one entry per CDR3 protein. The sample holds about 540,000 distinct CDR3 sequences, approximately 34% seen once. Whole-study findings and limits: There were five or six TRBV segments more frequent in patients than controls, and TRBV5-6, TRBV5-1 and TRBV20-1 were among them.

The sample taken for sequencing was blood. These TCRs come from a girl younger than 18 with multiple sclerosis.

This clonotype was seen only once. This chain links TRBV20-1 with TRBJ1-1, with a possible D match to TRBD1 (5 bases). The CDR3 spans 16 residues. The V and J ends lost 1 base and 1 base respectively, with 16 bases between them. The V gene's germline CDR1 is DFQATT and CDR2 SNEGSKA (reference sequence). Written as DNA, the CDR3 is TGCAGTGCTAGAGCCCAGGGCCTTGGGTGGAACACTGAAGCTTTCTTT. This translates into CSARAQGLGWNTEAFF.

Details on this clonotype: A read error may produce the germline difference seen at one junction end. The chain links TRBV5-1 to TRBJ2-6, with D possibly matching TRBD1 (5 bases). CDR1 and CDR2 (germline): SGHRS, YFSETQ. There are 16 residues in the CDR3. CDR3 in DNA: TGCGCCAGCAGCTTACCAGGAGACTCTGGGGCCGACGTCCTGACTTTC. Protein: CASSLPGDSGADVLTF.

This chain connects TRBV20-1 to TRBJ1-2; the D gene is possibly TRBD1 (6 bases). Germline V lookup: CDR1 DFQATT, CDR2 SNEGSKA (reference sequence). The CDR3 is 13 residues long. The germline V and J ends were trimmed by 5 bases and 2 bases, with 12 bases remaining between them. Written as DNA, the CDR3 is TGCAGTGCTCCCAGGGGTCGAAACTATGGCTACACCTTC. As protein: CSAPRGRNYGYTF.

This chain joins TRBV5-1 and TRBJ1-1; possibly TRBD1 for D (5 bases). Germline V gene sequence: CDR1 SGHRS, CDR2 YFSETQ. CDR3 size: 15 residues. V was pared by 4 bases and J by 6 bases, with 19 bases between. CDR3 sequence: CASSQSRALSPEAFF. CDR3 nucleotides: TGCGCCAGCAGCCAGTCCAGGGCCTTATCCCCTGAAGCTTTCTTT.

The chain uses TRBV7-9 and TRBJ1-5; D gene ambiguous. The length of the CDR3 is 12 residues. V was pared by 5 bases and J by 3 bases, with 5 bases between. Germline lookup yields CDR1 SEHNR and CDR2 FQNEAQ (reference sequence). CDR3: CASSPHNQPQHF. The DNA for the CDR3 is TGTGCCAGCAGCCCACACAATCAGCCCCAGCATTTT. Combining the CDR3 with reference TRBV7-9 and TRBJ1-5 gives the whole variable domain DTGVSQNPRHKITKRGQNVTFRCDPISEHNRLYWYRQTLGQGPEFLTYFQNEAQLEKSRLLSDRFSAERPKGSFSTLEIQRTEQGDSAMYLCASSPHNQPQHFGDGTRLSIL.

This clonotype was seen just once. The chain has TRBV5-7 and TRBJ2-2; D is perhaps TRBD1 or TRBD2 (6 bases each). TRBV5-7 is treated as an ORF (open reading frame) with a function not yet certain. Trimming pared 4 bases from V and 4 bases from J, leaving 14 bases between. This CDR3 contains 15 residues. The CDR3 here is CASSAGHLCTGELFF. The CDR3 DNA is TGTGCCAGCAGCGCGGGACACCTTTGCACCGGGGAGCTGTTTTTT.

The chain employs TRBV20-1 and TRBJ2-5; 7 positions agree with TRBD2. Germline assignment: CDR1 DFQATT and CDR2 SNEGSKA (reference sequence). The J segment lost 4 bases and the V segment lost 4 bases, leaving 9 bases of the junction unmatched. The CDR3 has 14 amino acids. DNA of the CDR3: TGCAGTGCTACTAGGGACTCGGGAGGAGAGACCCAGTACTTC. It specifies CSATRDSGGETQYF.

The gene calls are TRBV7-9 and TRBJ2-7, with TRBD2 identical over 13 bases. This CDR3 has 15 residues. Germline V gene sequence: CDR1 SEHNR, CDR2 FQNEAQ (reference sequence). Trimming at V came to 5 bases and at J to 5 bases, leaving 6 bases not matched to a gene. The CDR3 DNA reads as TGTGCCAGCAGCGGGACTAGCGGGGCCCGCGACGAGCAGTACTTC. Translating it yields CASSGTSGARDEQYF.

This clonotype was observed once. The rearrangement joins TRBV5-1 to TRBJ2-3; D could derive from TRBD1 or TRBD2 (5 bases each). Trimming cost V 2 bases and J 0 bases, with 13 bases left between them. CDR1 is SGHRS and CDR2 is YFSETQ in the germline V gene. This CDR3 region has 16 residues. The CDR3 sequence: CASSFSGRHSTDTQYF. The CDR3 DNA reads TGCGCCAGCAGCTTTTCGGGGCGGCACAGCACAGATACGCAGTATTTT. The variable domain in full, completed from reference TRBV5-1 and TRBJ2-3, reads KAGVTQTPRYLIKTRGQQVTLSCSPISGHRSVSWYQQTPGQGLQFLFEYFSETQRNKGNFPGRFSGRQFSNSRSEMNVSTLELGDSALYLCASSFSGRHSTDTQYFGPGTRLTVL.

This clonotype was counted at least ten times. The CDR3 spells CASSAGYEQYF. The CDR3 DNA sequence: TGCGCCAGCAGCGCAGGGTACGAGCAGTACTTC. The genes are TRBV5-1 and TRBJ2-7; D might be TRBD1 (5 bases). CDR3 length: 11 amino acids. Germline V gene sequence: CDR1 SGHRS, CDR2 YFSETQ. Between the trimmed V and J ends, which lost 4 bases and 4 bases, there was a span of 6 bases.

CDR3 coding DNA: TGCAGCGTTGAACGGAGGGGGCCCGGGGCCAACGTCCTGACTTTC. Translated, it gives CSVERRGPGANVLTF. The rearrangement links TRBV29-1 to TRBJ2-6, with D possibly matching TRBD1 (7 bases). The CDR3 consists of 15 residues. Trimming pared 2 bases from V and 4 bases from J, leaving 12 bases between. Germline loops: CDR1 SQVTM, CDR2 ANQGSEA.

This clonotype was seen a handful of times. The CDR3 is CATEQGGPYNEQFF. CDR3 nucleotides: TGTGCCACCGAACAGGGGGGACCTTACAATGAGCAGTTCTTC. The V gene is TRBV6-1, the J gene TRBJ2-1; TRBD1 aligns across 8 bases. J lost 4 bases, V lost 10 bases, and 9 bases had no gene match. Germline assignment: CDR1 MNHNS and CDR2 SASEGT. This CDR3 region has 14 residues.

The chain carries TRBV7-6 and TRBJ2-7; 9 positions agree with TRBD1. J gave up 0 bases and V 4 bases, and 4 bases lay outside the gene matches. Per germline, CDR1 SGHVS and CDR2 FNYEAQ. The CDR3 runs 15 residues. The CDR3 nucleotides read TGTGCCAGCAGCTGGGACAGGGTCGCCTCCTACGAGCAGTACTTC. The encoded protein is CASSWDRVASYEQYF.

This sequence joins TRBV9 and TRBJ2-5; D is perhaps TRBD2 (6 bases). Germline CDR1 and CDR2: SGDLS and YYNGEE. The CDR3 is 13 amino acids. V was shortened by 2 bases and J by 2 bases, with 7 bases between the two germline ends. In DNA, the CDR3 is TGTGCCAGCAGCGTTAGCGGACAAGAGACCCAGTACTTC. It encodes CASSVSGQETQYF. Full variable domain (remainder filled in from reference TRBV9 and TRBJ2-5): DSGVTQTPKHLITATGQRVTLRCSPRSGDLSVYWYQQSLDQGLQFLIQYYNGEERAKGNILERFSAQQFPDLHSELNLSSLELGDSALYFCASSVSGQETQYFGPGTRLLVL.

There are a few counts of this clonotype. V usage is TRBV24-1 and J usage is TRBJ2-5; D is perhaps TRBD1 or TRBD2 (6 bases each). Germline V lookup: CDR1 KGHDR, CDR2 SFDVKD. The CDR3 covers 13 residues. Trimming took 5 bases from V and 3 from J, leaving 9 bases between them. The CDR3 nucleotides read TGTGCCACCAGTGTCGGGGGCAAAGAGACCCAGTACTTC. Translated, it gives CATSVGGKETQYF.